The clone carrying this TCR beta chain was seen many times. Its matching antigen is unknown. The PBMCs were sourced from fresh peripheral blood (about 10 ml). The source of the sample is a study of T cells in Graves' hyperthyroidism and ophthalmopathy. Points from the study as a whole: Most clonotypes expanded in thyroid above 0.001 were likewise present in blood.

Regions amplified from RNA transcripts were the TCR beta CDR3 regions. A set of HTBI primers served as the primers for a first-round RT-PCR of the TCR CDR3. TCRdb used MiXCR to reprocess the multiplex PCR reads, holding one entry per CDR3 protein. The sample shows about 360,000 distinct CDR3 sequences, approximately 12% of them seen only once. The sample comprised blood. The sequence was obtained from a man aged 25-45 years with Graves' hyperthyroidism that later progressed to Graves' ophthalmopathy.

The CDR3: CASSLHTYEQYF. In DNA, the CDR3 is TGTGCCAGCAGCCTCCACACTTACGAGCAGTACTTC. This chain links TRBV11-2 with TRBJ2-7; D not certain. The ends were cut back, 5 bases at V and 4 bases at J, with 9 bases in the middle. This CDR3 has 12 residues. Germline CDR1 SGHAT, CDR2 FQNNGV.